What follows describes a single T cell receptor (beta chain). Methods used by the authors: Researchers report that nucleated cell counts were estimated from reference gene primer amplification. Clones were sequenced by immunoSEQ multiplex PCR, and TCRdb holds only the in-frame ones, with some missing. That table is the source of V, J and clone size, and D and trimming were worked out from the DNA. In the table there are some 170,000 clones, 70% to 90% of which are singletons. The CDR3 sequence is 15 residues long. In germline, CDR1 is SGHDT, CDR2 YYEEEE. V lost 5 bases and J lost 7; bases outside the gene matches: 8. The data originate from a study of blood T cell repertoires in COVID-19. The wider study: Researchers got acute and convalescent COVID-19 samples from the United States, Italy and Spain.

This receptor was taken from a man aged 35-49 years with acute or convalescent COVID-19. The rearrangement joins TRBV5-6 to TRBJ1-6, with 8 positions matching TRBD1. The sequenced sample consisted of peripheral blood. CDR3 residues: CASRRTGSGNSPLHF. CDR3 sequence (DNA): TGTGCCAGCAGGAGGACAGGGTCGGGAAATTCACCCCTCCACTTT.